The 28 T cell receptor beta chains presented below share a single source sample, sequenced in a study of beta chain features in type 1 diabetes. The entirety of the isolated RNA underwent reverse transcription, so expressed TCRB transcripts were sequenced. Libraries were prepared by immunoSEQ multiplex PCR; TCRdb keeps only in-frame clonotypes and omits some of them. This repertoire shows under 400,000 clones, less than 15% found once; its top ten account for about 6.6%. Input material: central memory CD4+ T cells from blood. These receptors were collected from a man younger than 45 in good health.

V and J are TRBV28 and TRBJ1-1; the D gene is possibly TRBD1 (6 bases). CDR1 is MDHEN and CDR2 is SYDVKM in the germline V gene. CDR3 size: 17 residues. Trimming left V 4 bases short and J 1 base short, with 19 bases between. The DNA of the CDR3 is TGTGCCAGCAGTTCACTATGGGGAACGGGGGCGAACACTGAAGCTTTCTTT. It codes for CASSSLWGTGANTEAFF. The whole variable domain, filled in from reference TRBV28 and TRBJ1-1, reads DVKVTQSSRYLVKRTGEKVFLECVQDMDHENMFWYRQDPGLGLRLIYFSYDVKMKEKGDIPEGYSVSREKKERFSLILESASTNQTSMYLCASSSLWGTGANTEAFFGQGTRLTVV.

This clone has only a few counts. As DNA, the CDR3 is TGTGCCAGCAGTGAGGGGACAGGGAGGGAGACCCAGTACTTC. Amino acids: CASSEGTGRETQYF. The gene calls are TRBV6-1 and TRBJ2-5, with 9 bases lining up with TRBD1. The CDR3 runs 14 residues. V was clipped by 3 bases and J by 5 bases; unmatched bases: 4. Germline lookup yields CDR1 MNHNS and CDR2 SASEGT.

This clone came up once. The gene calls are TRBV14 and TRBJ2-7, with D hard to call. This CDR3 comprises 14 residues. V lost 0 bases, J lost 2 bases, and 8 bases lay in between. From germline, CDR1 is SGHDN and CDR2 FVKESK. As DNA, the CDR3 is TGTGCCAGCAGCCAAGATTGGGCGACCTACGAGCAGTACTTC. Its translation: CASSQDWATYEQYF.

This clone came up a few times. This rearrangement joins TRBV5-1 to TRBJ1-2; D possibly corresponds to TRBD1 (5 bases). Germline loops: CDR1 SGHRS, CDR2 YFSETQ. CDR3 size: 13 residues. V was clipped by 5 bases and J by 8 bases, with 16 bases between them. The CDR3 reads CASSLGGTGGYTF. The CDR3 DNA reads TGCGCCAGCAGTTTAGGAGGGACTGGGGGCTACACCTTC.

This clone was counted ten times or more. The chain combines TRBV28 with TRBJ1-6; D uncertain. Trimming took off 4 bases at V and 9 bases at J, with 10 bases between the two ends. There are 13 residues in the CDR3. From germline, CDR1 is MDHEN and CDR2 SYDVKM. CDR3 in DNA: TGTGCCAGCAGTTCGCAGGATGGTTCACCCCTCCACTTT. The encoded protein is CASSSQDGSPLHF.

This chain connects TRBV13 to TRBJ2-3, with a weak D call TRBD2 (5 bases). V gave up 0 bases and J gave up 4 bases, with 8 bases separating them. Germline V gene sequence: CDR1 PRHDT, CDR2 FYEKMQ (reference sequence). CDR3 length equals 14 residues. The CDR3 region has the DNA TGTGCCAGCAGCTTAGGCCCTAGCTCAGATACGCAGTATTTT. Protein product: CASSLGPSSDTQYF.

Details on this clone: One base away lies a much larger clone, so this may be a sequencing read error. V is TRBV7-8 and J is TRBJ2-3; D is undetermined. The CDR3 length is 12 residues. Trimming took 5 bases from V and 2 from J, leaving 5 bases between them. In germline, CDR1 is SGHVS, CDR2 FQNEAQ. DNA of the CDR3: TGTGCCAGCAGCCCCCACACAGATACGCAGTATTTT. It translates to CASSPHTDTQYF.

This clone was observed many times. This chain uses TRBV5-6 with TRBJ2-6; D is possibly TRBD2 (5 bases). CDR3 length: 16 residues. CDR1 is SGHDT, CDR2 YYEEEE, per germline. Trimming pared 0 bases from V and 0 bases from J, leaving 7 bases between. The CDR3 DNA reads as TGTGCCAGCAGCTTGGGGGCGGGCTCTGGGGCCAACGTCCTGACTTTC. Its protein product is CASSLGAGSGANVLTF.

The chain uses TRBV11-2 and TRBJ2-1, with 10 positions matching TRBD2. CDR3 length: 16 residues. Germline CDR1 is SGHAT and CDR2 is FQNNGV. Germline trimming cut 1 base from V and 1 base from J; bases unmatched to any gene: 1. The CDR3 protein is CASSLVSGRSYNEQFF. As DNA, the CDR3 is TGTGCCAGCAGCTTAGTTAGCGGGAGGTCCTACAATGAGCAGTTCTTC.

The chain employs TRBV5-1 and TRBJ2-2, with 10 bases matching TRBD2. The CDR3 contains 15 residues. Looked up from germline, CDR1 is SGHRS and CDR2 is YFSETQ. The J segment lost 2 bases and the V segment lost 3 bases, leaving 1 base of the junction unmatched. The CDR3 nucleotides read TGCGCCAGCAGCTCTAGCGGGAGAAACACCGGGGAGCTGTTTTTT. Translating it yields CASSSSGRNTGELFF.

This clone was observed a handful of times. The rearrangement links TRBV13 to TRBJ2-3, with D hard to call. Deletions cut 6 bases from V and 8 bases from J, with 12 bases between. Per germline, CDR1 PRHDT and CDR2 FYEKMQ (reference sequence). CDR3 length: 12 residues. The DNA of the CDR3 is TGTGCCAGCAGTTCGGGTTTAGGTACGCAGTATTTT. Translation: CASSSGLGTQYF.

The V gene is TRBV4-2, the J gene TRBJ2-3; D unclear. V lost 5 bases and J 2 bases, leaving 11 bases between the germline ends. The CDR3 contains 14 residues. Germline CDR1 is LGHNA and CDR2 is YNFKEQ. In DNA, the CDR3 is TGTGCCAGCAGCTTCTCAGGATACACAGATACGCAGTATTTT. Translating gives CASSFSGYTDTQYF.

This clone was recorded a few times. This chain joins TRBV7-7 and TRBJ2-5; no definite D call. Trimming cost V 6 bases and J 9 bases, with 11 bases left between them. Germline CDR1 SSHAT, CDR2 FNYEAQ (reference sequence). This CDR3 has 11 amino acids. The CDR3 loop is CASSSRLPQYF. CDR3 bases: TGTGCCAGCAGTTCGCGCCTTCCCCAGTACTTC.

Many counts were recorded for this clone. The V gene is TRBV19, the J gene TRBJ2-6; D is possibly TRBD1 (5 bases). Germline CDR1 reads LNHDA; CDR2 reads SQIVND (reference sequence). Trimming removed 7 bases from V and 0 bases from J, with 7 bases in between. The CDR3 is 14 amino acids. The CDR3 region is CASKGVSGANVLTF. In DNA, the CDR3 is TGTGCCAGTAAAGGGGTCTCTGGGGCCAACGTCCTGACTTTC.

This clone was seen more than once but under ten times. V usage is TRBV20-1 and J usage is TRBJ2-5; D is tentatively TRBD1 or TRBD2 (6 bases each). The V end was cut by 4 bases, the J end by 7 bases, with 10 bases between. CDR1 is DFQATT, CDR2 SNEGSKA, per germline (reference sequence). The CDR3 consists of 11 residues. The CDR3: CSATRGPTQYF. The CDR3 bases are TGCAGTGCTACTCGGGGGCCGACCCAGTACTTC.

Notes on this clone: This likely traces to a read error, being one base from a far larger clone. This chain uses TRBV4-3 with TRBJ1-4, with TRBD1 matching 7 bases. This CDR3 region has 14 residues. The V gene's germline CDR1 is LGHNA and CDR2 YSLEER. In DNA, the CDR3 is TGCGTCAGCAGCCCCGGACAGGTCGGCGAAAAACTGTTTTTT. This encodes CVSSPGQVGEKLFF.

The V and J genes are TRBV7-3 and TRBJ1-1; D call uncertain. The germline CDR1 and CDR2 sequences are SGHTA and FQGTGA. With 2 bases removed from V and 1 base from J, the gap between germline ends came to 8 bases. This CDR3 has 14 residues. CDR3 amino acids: CASSLSASNTEAFF. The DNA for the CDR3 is TGTGCCAGCAGCTTATCTGCCTCGAACACTGAAGCTTTCTTT.

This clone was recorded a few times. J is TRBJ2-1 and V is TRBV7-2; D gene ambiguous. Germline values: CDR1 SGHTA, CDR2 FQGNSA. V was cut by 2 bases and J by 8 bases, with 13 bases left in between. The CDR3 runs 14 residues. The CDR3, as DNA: TGTGCCAGCAGCTTAACAGAACCGAGAGATGAGCAGTTCTTC. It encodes CASSLTEPRDEQFF.

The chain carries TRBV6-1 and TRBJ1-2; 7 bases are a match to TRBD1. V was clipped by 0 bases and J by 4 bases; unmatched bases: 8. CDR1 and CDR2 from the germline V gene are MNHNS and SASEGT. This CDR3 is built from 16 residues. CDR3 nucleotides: TGTGCCAGCAGTGAAGCGCGGCAGGGGGGCTCCTATGGCTACACCTTC. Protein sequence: CASSEARQGGSYGYTF.

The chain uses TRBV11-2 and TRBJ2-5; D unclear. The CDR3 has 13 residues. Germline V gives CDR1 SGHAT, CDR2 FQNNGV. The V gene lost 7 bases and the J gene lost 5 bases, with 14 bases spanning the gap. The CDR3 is CASTTSWMETQYF. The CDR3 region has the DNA TGTGCCAGCACCACCTCGTGGATGGAGACCCAGTACTTC.

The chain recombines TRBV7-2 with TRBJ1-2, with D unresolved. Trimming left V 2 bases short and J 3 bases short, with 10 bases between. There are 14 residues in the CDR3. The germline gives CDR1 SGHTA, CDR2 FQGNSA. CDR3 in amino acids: CASSLLAGHYGYTF. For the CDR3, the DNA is TGTGCCAGCAGCTTATTGGCAGGCCACTATGGCTACACCTTC.

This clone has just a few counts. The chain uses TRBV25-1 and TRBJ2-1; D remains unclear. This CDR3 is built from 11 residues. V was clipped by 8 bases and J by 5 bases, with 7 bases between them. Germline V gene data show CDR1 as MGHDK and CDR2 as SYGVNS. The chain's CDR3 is CASRPHNEQFF. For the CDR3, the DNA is TGTGCCAGCCGCCCCCACAATGAGCAGTTCTTC.

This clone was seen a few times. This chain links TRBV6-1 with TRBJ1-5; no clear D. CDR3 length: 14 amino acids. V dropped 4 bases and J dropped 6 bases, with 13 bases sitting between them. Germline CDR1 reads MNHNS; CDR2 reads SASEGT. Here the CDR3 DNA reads TGTGCCAGCAGTGTTGGTACCATAGGTCAGCCCCAGCATTTT. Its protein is CASSVGTIGQPQHF.

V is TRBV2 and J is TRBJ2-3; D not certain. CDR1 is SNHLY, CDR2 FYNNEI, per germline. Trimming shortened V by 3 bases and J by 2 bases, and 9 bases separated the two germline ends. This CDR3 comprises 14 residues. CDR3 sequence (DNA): TGTGCCAGCAGTGAGAACGGAATCACAGATACGCAGTATTTT. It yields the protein CASSENGITDTQYF.

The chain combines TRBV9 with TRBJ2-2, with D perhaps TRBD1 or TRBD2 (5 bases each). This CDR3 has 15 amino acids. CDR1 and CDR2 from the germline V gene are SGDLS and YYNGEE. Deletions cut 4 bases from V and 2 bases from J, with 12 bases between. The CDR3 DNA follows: TGTGCCAGCAGCCCCGGTGGGGGAAACACCGGGGAGCTGTTTTTT. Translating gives CASSPGGGNTGELFF.

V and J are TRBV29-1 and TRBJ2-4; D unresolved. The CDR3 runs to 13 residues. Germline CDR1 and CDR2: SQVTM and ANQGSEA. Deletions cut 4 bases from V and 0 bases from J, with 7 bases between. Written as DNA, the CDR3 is TGCAGCGTTGGGGATTTAGCCAAAAACATTCAGTACTTC. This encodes CSVGDLAKNIQYF. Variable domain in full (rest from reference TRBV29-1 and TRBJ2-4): SAVISQKPSRDICQRGTSLTIQCQVDSQVTMMFWYRQQPGQSLTLIATANQGSEATYESGFVIDKFPISRPNLTFSTLTVSNMSPEDSSIYLCSVGDLAKNIQYFGAGTRLSVL.

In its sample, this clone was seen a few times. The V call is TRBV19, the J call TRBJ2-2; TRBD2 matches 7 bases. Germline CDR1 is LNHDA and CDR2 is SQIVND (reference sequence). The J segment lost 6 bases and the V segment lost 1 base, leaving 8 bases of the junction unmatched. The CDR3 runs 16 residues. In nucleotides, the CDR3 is TGTGCCAGTAGTATAGGGGGCGGGAGACGGGCCGGGGAGCTGTTTTTT. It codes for CASSIGGGRRAGELFF.

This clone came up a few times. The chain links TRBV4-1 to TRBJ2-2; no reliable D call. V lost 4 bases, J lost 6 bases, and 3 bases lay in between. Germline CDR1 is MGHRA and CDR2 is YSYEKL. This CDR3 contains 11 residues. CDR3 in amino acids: CASSRPGELFF. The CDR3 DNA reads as TGCGCCAGCAGCCGGCCCGGGGAGCTGTTTTTT.